This TCR beta chain was observed in a study of neoadjuvant anti-PD-1 for oral cavity cancer. Whole-study context: Most patients had three to four biweekly doses of 3 mg/kg nivolumab before resection.

In regard to this clone: Its antigen is unidentified.

Method: immunoSEQ multiplex PCR; TCRdb's copy keeps in-frame clones and lacks some. The sample has around 13,000 clones; roughly 80% are singletons. Time point given: after neoadjuvant nivolumab, at surgical resection. These newly diagnosed stage II-IVA oral cavity squamous cell carcinoma patients had no prior systemic or radiation treatment. The CDR3 runs to 13 residues. The germline gives CDR1 SGHAT, CDR2 FQNNGV. V lost 6 bases to trimming and J lost 0 bases, with 8 bases between them. Whole-study results and caveats: Non-responders to neoadjuvant nivolumab had significantly more clonal PBMC T cells than responders.

The TCR comes from a person between 40 and 85 years old with oral cavity squamous cell carcinoma. The chain couples TRBV11-2 to TRBJ2-5; D is uncertain. Source: PBMCs, taken after nivolumab (anti-PD-1) treatment. CDR3 amino acids: CASSIRYQETQYF. The CDR3 nucleotides are TGTGCCAGCAGTATCAGGTACCAAGAGACCCAGTACTTC.